What follows are 9 T cell receptor beta chains derived from one specimen sequenced in a study of post-analysis software for immune sequencing data. Overall study findings and caveats: There were about 5 TRBV segments more frequent in patients than controls, and TRBV5-6, TRBV5-1 and TRBV20-1 were among them.

These receptors lack a known antigen. cDNA libraries of TCR beta carried unique molecular identifiers. MiXCR was run by TCRdb on the PCR reads, yielding one entry per CDR3 protein. This table has 750,000 to 950,000 distinct CDR3 sequences, 53% appearing once. Material: blood. These receptors came from a girl aged 10-17 years with multiple sclerosis.

Notes on this clonotype: This may be a read error, as it is one base from a much larger clone. The chain links TRBV27 to TRBJ1-1; TRBD1 matches 9 bases. The CDR3 runs to 14 residues. V gave up 6 bases and J gave up 5 bases; unmatched junction bases: 7. Germline CDR1 MNHEY, CDR2 SMNVEV (reference sequence). In DNA, the CDR3 is TGTGCCAGCAGCTTAGGGACAGGGAAGACTGAAGCTTTCTTT. Translated: CASSLGTGKTEAFF.

This clonotype was recorded a few times. This chain's CDR3 is CSVATGTGGIDYGYTF. The CDR3 bases are TGCAGCGTTGCGACCGGGACAGGGGGGATTGACTATGGCTACACCTTC. The V call is TRBV29-1, the J call TRBJ1-2, with 11 nucleotides matching TRBD1. CDR1 is SQVTM, CDR2 ANQGSEA, per germline. Trimming at V came to 4 bases and at J to 3 bases, leaving 10 bases not matched to a gene. CDR3 length equals 16 residues.

The rearrangement joins TRBV11-2 to TRBJ2-5, with TRBD2 matching over 14 bases. CDR1 and CDR2 (germline): SGHAT, FQNNGV. This CDR3 is 16 amino acids long. V lost 5 bases to trimming and J lost 5 bases; unmatched junction nucleotides: 7. The CDR3 DNA follows: TGTGCCAGCAGCCCACTTGGGACTAGCGGGAGTGAGACCCAGTACTTC. This codes for CASSPLGTSGSETQYF.

A few counts support this clonotype. This chain uses TRBV3-1 with TRBJ2-5; perhaps TRBD2 as D (5 bases). CDR3 length: 14 amino acids. In germline, CDR1 is LGHDT, CDR2 YNNKEL (reference sequence). Trimming removed 8 bases from V and 2 bases from J, with 15 bases in between. The chain's CDR3 is CASGPRGNQETQYF. CDR3 DNA sequence: TGTGCCAGCGGACCACGGGGTAATCAAGAGACCCAGTACTTC.

The rearrangement uses TRBV9 and TRBJ1-2; no firm D call. The CDR3 has 12 amino acids. The V and J ends lost 1 base and 6 bases respectively, with 7 bases between them. CDR1 is SGDLS and CDR2 is YYNGEE in the germline V gene. This CDR3 is CASSVSTDGYTF. CDR3 bases: TGTGCCAGCAGCGTAAGCACCGATGGCTACACCTTC.

The genes are TRBV29-1 and TRBJ2-6, with D perhaps TRBD1 (6 bases). The V end lost 4 bases, the J end lost 1 base, and 20 bases lay between the germline ends. This CDR3 has 18 amino acids. Germline CDR1 reads SQVTM; CDR2 reads ANQGSEA. CDR3 amino acids: CSVVPLGARTSGANVLTF. The DNA for the CDR3 is TGCAGCGTTGTTCCTCTGGGGGCCAGGACTTCTGGGGCCAACGTCCTGACTTTC.

The J gene is TRBJ1-2, the V gene TRBV12-3 or TRBV12-4; TRBD1 aligns across 9 bases. J gave up 4 bases and V 5 bases, and 11 bases lay outside the gene matches. The CDR3 sequence is 16 residues long. CDR3 coding DNA: TGTGCCAGCAGTCTCCTAGGACAGGGGCAGGGCTATGGCTACACCTTC. Its translation: CASSLLGQGQGYGYTF.

The chain's CDR3 is CASSLELTGKDGYTF. In DNA, the CDR3 is TGTGCCAGCAGCTTGGAGCTGACAGGGAAAGATGGCTACACCTTC. The V gene is TRBV7-3, the J gene TRBJ1-2; 7 positions match TRBD1. The CDR3 loop spans 15 amino acids. With V trimmed by 3 bases and J by 6 bases, 10 bases remained unmatched. Germline V lookup: CDR1 SGHTA, CDR2 FQGTGA.

The rearrangement uses TRBV29-1 and TRBJ1-4; D gene ambiguous. The CDR3 sequence is 11 residues long. The germline CDR1 and CDR2 sequences are SQVTM and ANQGSEA. V was trimmed by 3 bases and J by 16 bases, leaving 15 bases between them. The CDR3 region has the DNA TGCAGCGTTGAGAATTTGGGGAATAGGTTTTTT. Translation: CSVENLGNRFF.